This TCR beta chain was sequenced in a study of T cell changes during pregnancy in multiple sclerosis. Here immunoSEQ multiplex PCR was the method, and the copy in TCRdb shows in-frame clones only, minus some. The table includes 60,000 to 70,000 clones, roughly 89% detected once. The ends lost 3 bases at V and 5 bases at J; junction bases unmatched: 12. CDR1 is SGHRS and CDR2 is YFSETQ in the germline V gene. This CDR3 is 16 amino acids long. Sequencing used peripheral blood, obtained in the third trimester of pregnancy. The J gene is TRBJ2-3, the V gene TRBV5-1, with 7 positions matching TRBD2. This TCR derives from a female donor in good health, enrolled as a control in a pregnancy study. CDR3 residues: CASSSQAGKEGDTQYF. The CDR3 DNA sequence: TGCGCCAGCAGCTCTCAAGCGGGGAAAGAGGGAGATACGCAGTATTTT.